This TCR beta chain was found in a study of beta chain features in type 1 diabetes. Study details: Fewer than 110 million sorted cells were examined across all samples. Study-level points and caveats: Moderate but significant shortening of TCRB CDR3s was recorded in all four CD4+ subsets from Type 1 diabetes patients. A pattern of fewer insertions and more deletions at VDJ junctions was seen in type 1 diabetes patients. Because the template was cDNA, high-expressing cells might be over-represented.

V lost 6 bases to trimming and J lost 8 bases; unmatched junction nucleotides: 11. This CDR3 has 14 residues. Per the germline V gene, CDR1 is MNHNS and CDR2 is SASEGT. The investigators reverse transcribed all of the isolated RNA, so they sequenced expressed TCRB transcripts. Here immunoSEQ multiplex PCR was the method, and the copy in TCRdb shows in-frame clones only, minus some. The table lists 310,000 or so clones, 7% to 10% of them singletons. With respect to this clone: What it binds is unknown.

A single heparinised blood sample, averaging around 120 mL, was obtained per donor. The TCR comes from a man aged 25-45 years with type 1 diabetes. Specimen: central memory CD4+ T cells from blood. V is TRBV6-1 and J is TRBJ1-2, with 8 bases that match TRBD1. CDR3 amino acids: CASSLDRGQGGYTF. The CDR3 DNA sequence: TGTGCCAGCAGCCTCGACAGGGGCCAAGGGGGCTACACCTTC.